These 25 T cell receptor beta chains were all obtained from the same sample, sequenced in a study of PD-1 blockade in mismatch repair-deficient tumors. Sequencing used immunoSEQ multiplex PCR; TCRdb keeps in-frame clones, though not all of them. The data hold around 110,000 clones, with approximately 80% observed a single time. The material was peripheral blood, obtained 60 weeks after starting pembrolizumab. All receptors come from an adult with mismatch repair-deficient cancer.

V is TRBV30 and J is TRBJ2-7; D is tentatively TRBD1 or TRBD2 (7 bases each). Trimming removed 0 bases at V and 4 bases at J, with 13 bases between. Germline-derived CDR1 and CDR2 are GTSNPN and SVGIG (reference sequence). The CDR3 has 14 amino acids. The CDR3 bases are TGTGCCTGGAGTGTAGGCAGGGGGGGGTACGAGCAGTACTTC. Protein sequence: CAWSVGRGGYEQYF.

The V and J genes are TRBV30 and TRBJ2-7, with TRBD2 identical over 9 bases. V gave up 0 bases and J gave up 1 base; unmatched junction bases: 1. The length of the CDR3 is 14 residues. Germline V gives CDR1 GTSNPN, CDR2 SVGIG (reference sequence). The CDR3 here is CAWSVGLASYEQYF. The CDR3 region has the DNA TGTGCCTGGAGTGTTGGACTAGCGTCCTACGAGCAGTACTTC.

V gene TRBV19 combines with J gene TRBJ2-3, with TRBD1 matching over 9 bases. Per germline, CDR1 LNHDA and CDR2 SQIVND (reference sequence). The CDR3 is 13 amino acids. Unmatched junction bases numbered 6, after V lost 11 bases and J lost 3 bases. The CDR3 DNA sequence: TGTGCCTCGGGACAGGGTAGTACAGATACGCAGTATTTT. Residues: CASGQGSTDTQYF.

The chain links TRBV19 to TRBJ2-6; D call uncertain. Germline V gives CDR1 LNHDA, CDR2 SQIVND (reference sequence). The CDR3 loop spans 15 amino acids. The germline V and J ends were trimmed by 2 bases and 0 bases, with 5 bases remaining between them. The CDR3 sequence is CASSIQSSGANVLTF. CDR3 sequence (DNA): TGTGCCAGTAGTATACAATCCTCTGGGGCCAACGTCCTGACTTTC.

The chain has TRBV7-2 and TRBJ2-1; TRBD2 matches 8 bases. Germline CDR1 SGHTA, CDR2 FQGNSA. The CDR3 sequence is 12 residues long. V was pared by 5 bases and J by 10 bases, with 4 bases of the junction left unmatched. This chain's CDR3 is CASSLIAGEQFF. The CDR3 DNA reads TGTGCCAGCAGCCTAATAGCGGGAGAGCAGTTCTTC.

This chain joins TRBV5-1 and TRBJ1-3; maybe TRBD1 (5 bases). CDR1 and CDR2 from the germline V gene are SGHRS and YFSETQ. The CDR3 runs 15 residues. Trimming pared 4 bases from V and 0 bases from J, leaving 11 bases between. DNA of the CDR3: TGCGCCAGCAGCATAACAGGCTACTCTGGAAACACCATATATTTT. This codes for CASSITGYSGNTIYF.

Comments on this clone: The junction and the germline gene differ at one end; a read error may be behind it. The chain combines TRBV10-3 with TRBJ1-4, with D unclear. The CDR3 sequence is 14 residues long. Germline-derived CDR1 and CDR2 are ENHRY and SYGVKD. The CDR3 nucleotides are TGTGCCATCAGTGAGTCGATCGGTGCGTCTCCCCCTCTTTTT. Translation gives CAISESIGASPPLF.

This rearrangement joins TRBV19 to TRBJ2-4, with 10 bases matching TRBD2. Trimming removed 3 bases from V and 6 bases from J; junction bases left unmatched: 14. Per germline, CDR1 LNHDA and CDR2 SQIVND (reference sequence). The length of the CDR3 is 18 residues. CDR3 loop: CASSIPLAGVTALNIQYF. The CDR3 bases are TGTGCCAGTAGTATTCCTCTAGCGGGAGTCACCGCCTTAAACATTCAGTACTTC.

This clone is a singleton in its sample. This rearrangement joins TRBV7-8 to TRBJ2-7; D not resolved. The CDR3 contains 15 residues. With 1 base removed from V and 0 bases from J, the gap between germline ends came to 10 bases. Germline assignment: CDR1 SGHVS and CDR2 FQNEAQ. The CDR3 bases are TGTGCCAGCAGCTTAGGGTGGCTACCCTCCTACGAGCAGTACTTC. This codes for CASSLGWLPSYEQYF.

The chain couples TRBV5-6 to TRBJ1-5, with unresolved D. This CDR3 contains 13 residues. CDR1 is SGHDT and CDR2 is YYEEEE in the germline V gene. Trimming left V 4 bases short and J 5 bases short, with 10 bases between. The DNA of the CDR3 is TGTGCCAGCAGCGGAGGGTCGGATCAGCCCCAGCATTTT. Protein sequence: CASSGGSDQPQHF.

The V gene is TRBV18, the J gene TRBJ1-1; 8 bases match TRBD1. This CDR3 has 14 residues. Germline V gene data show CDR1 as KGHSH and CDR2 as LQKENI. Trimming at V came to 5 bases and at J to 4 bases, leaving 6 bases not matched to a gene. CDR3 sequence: CASSSGQDGTEAFF. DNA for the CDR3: TGTGCCAGCTCATCGGGACAGGATGGCACTGAAGCTTTCTTT.

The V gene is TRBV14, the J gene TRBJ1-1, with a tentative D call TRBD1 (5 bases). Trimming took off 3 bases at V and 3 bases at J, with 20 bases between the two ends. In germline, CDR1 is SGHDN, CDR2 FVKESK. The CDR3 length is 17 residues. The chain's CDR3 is CASSHHDPGGWDTEAFF. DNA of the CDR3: TGTGCCAGCAGCCACCACGACCCCGGGGGGTGGGACACTGAAGCTTTCTTT.

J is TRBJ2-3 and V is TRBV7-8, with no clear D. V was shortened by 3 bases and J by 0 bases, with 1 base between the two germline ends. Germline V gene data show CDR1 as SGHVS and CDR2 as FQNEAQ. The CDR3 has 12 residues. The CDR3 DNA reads TGTGCCAGCAGCTTTAGCACAGATACGCAGTATTTT. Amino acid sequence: CASSFSTDTQYF.

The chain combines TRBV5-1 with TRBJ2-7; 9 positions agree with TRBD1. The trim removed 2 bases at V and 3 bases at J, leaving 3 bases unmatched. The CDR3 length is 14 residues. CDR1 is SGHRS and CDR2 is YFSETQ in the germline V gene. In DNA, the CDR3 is TGCGCCAGCAGCTTAGGGACAGGGTTCTACGAGCAGTACTTC. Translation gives CASSLGTGFYEQYF.

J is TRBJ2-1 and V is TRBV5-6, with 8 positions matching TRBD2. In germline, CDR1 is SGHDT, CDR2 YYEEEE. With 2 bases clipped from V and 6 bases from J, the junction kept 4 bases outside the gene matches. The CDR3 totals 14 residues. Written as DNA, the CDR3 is TGTGCCAGCAGCTTAGCGGGGGAGTTCAATGAGCAGTTCTTC. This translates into CASSLAGEFNEQFF.

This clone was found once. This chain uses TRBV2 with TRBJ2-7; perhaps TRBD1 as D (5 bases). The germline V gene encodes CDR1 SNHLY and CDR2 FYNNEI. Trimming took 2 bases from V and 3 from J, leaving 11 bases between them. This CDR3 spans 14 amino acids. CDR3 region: CASSELAGIYEQYF. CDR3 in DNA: TGTGCCAGCAGTGAACTGGCAGGGATCTACGAGCAGTACTTC. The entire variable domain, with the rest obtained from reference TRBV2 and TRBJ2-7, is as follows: EPEVTQTPSHQVTQMGQEVILRCVPISNHLYFYWYRQILGQKVEFLVSFYNNEISEKSEIFDDQFSVERPDGSNFTLKIRSTKLEDSAMYFCASSELAGIYEQYFGPGTRLTVT.

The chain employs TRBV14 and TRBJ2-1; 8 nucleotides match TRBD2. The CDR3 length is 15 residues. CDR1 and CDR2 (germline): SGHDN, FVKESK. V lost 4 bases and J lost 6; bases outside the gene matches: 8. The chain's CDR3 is CASSPTGLGGNEQFF. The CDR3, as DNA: TGTGCCAGCAGCCCTACGGGACTAGGGGGCAATGAGCAGTTCTTC. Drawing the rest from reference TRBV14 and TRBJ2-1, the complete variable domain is EAGVTQFPSHSVIEKGQTVTLRCDPISGHDNLYWYRRVMGKEIKFLLHFVKESKQDESGMPNNRFLAERTGGTYSTLKVQPAELEDSGVYFCASSPTGLGGNEQFFGPGTRLTVL.

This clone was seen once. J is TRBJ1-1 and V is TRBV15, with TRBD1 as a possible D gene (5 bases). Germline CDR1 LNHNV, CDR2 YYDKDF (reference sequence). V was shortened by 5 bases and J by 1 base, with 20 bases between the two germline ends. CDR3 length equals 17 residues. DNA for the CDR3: TGTGCCACCAGCGGAACCGGGATCAGGGTTCAGAACACTGAAGCTTTCTTT. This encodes CATSGTGIRVQNTEAFF.

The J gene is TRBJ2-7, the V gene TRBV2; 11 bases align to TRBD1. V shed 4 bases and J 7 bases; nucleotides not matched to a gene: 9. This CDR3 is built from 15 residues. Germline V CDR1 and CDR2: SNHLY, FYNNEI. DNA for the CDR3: TGTGCCAGCAGTGGTTACGGACAGGGGGCTAGGGAGCAGTACTTC. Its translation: CASSGYGQGAREQYF.

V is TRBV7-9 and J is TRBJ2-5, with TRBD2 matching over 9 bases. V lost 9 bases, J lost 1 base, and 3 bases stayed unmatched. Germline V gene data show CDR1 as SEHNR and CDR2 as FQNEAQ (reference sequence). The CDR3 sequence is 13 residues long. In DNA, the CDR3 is TGTGCCAGATCGACTAGCGGCCAAGAGACCCAGTACTTC. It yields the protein CARSTSGQETQYF.

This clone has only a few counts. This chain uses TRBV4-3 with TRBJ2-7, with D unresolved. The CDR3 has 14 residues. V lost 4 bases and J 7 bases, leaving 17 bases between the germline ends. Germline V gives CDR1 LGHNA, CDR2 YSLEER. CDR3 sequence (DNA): TGCGCCAGCAGCCGAACAATCGAAGTGGGGGAGCAGTACTTC. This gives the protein CASSRTIEVGEQYF.

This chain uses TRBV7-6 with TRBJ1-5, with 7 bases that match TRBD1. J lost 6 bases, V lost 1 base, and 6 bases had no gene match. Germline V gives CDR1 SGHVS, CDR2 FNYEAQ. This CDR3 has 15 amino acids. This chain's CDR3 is CASSLGETGSQPQHF. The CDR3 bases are TGTGCCAGCAGCTTAGGGGAGACAGGGAGTCAGCCCCAGCATTTT. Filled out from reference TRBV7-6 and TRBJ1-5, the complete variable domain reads GAGVSQSPRYKVTKRGQDVALRCDPISGHVSLYWYRQALGQGPEFLTYFNYEAQQDKSGLPNDRFSAERPEGSISTLTIQRTEQRDSAMYRCASSLGETGSQPQHFGDGTRLSIL.

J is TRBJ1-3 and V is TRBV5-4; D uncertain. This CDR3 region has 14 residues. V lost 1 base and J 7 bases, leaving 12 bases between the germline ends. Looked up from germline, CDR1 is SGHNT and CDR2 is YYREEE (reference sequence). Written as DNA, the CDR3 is TGTGCCAGCAGCTTGATGTTTTCTAGTAACACCATATATTTT. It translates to CASSLMFSSNTIYF.

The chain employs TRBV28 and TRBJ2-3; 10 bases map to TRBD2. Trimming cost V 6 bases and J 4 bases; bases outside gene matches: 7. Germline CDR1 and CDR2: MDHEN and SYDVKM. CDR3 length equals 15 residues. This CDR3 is CASSSSGRAADTQYF. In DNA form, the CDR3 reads TGTGCCAGCAGCTCCAGCGGGAGGGCTGCAGATACGCAGTATTTT.

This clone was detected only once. This CDR3 is CASRTAGGLAGELFF. Written as DNA, the CDR3 is TGTGCCAGTAGGACGGCGGGAGGTCTCGCCGGGGAGCTGTTTTTT. This rearrangement joins TRBV19 to TRBJ2-2; TRBD2 aligns across 8 bases. The length of the CDR3 is 15 residues. V trimming: 6 bases; J trimming: 6 bases; junction bases outside the gene matches: 9. Per the germline V gene, CDR1 is LNHDA and CDR2 is SQIVND (reference sequence).